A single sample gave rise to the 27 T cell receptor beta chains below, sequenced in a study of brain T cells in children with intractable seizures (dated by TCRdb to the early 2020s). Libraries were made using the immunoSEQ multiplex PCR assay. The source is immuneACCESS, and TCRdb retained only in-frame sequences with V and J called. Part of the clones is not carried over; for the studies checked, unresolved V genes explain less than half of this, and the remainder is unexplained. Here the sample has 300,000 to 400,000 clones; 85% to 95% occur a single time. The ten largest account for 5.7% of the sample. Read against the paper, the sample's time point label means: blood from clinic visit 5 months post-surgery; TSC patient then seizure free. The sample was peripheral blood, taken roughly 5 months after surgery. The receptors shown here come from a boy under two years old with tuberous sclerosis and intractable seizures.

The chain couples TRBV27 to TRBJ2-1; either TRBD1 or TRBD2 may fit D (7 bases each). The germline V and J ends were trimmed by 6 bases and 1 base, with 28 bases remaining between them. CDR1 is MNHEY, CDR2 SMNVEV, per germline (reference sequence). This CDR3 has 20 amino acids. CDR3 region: CASSPAGGSILRGSYNEQFF. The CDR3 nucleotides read TGTGCCAGCAGCCCGGCCGGCGGGAGTATTCTCAGGGGGTCCTACAATGAGCAGTTCTTC.

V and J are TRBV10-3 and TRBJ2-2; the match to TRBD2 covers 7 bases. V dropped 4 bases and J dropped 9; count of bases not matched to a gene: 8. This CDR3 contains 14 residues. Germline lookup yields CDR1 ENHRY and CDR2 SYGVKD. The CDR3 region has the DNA TGTGCCATCAGTGCTCAGGGAGGGTTAAGGGAGCTGTTTTTT. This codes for CAISAQGGLRELFF.

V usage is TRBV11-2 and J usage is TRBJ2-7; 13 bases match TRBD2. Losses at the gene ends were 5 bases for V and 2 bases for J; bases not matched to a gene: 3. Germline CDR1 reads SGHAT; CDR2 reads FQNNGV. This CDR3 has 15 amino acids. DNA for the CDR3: TGTGCCAGCAGCCGGACTAGCGGGGGAGCCTACGAGCAGTACTTC. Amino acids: CASSRTSGGAYEQYF.

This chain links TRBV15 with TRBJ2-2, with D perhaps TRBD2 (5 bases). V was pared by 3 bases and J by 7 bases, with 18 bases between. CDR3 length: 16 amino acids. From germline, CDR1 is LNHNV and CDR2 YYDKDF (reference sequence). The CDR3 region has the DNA TGTGCCACCAGCAGCGTCGGAAGGGAGAGGGTCGGGGAGCTGTTTTTT. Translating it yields CATSSVGRERVGELFF.

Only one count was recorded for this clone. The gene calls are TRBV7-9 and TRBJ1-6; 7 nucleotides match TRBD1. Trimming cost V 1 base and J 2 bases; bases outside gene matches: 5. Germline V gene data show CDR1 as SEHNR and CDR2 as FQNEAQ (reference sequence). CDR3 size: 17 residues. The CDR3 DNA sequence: TGTGCCAGCAGCTTAGGGCAGGGGGAGGCCTATAATTCACCCCTCCACTTT. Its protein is CASSLGQGEAYNSPLHF.

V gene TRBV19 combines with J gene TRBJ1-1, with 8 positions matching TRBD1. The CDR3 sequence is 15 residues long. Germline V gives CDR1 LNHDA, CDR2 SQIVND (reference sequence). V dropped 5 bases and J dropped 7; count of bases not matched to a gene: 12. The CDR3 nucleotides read TGTGCCAGTAGTCTGTGGACAGGGTCCCTCGATGAAGCTTTCTTT. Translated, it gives CASSLWTGSLDEAFF. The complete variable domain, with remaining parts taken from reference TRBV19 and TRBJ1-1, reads DGGITQSPKYLFRKEGQNVTLSCEQNLNHDAMYWYRQDPGQGLRLIYYSQIVNDFQKGDIAEGYSVSREKKESFPLTVTSAQKNPTAFYLCASSLWTGSLDEAFFGQGTRLTVV.

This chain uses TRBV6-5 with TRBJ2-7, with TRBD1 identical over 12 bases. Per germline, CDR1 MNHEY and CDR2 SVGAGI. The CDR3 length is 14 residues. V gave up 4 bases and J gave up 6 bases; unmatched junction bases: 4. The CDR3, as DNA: TGTGCCAGCAGTTCCCGGGACAGGGGGCGCGAGCAGTACTTC. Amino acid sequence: CASSSRDRGREQYF.

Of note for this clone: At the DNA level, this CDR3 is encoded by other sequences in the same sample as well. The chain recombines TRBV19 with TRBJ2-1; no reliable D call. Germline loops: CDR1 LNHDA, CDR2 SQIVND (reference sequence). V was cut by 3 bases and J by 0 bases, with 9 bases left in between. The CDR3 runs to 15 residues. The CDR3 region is CASSILPSSYNEQFF. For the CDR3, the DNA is TGTGCCAGTAGTATTCTCCCCAGCTCCTACAATGAGCAGTTCTTC.

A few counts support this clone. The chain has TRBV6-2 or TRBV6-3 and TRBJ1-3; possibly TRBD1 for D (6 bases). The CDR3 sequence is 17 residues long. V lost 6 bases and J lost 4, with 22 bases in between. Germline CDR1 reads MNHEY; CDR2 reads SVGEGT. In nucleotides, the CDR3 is TGTGCCAGCAGCCCTTTCGTCGGGGGCGGAGGAGGAAACACCATATATTTT. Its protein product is CASSPFVGGGGGNTIYF.

The CDR3 region has the DNA TGTGCCAGTAGTTCTCAGAAACAGGGGGGGAGTGAAAAACTGTTTTTT. Its translation: CASSSQKQGGSEKLFF. This chain uses TRBV19 with TRBJ1-4, with 8 bases fitting TRBD1. CDR1 is LNHDA, CDR2 SQIVND, per germline (reference sequence). The V and J ends lost 5 bases and 7 bases, in that order; junction bases with no gene match: 12. The CDR3 spans 16 residues. Full variable domain (missing parts from reference TRBV19 and TRBJ1-4): DGGITQSPKYLFRKEGQNVTLSCEQNLNHDAMYWYRQDPGQGLRLIYYSQIVNDFQKGDIAEGYSVSREKKESFPLTVTSAQKNPTAFYLCASSSQKQGGSEKLFFGSGTQLSVL.

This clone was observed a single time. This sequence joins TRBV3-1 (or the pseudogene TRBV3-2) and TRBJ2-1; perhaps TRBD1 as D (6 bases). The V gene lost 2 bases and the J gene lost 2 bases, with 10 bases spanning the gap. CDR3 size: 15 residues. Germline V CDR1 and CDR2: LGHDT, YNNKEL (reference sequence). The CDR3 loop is CASSQNRVAYNEQFF. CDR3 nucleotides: TGTGCCAGCAGCCAAAACAGGGTAGCCTACAATGAGCAGTTCTTC.

The CDR3 loop is CASSLPGGPRQFF. The CDR3 DNA reads as TGTGCCAGCAGCTTACCGGGGGGGCCTCGGCAGTTCTTC. The chain uses TRBV11-2 and TRBJ2-1; 8 bases are shared with TRBD2. The CDR3 has 13 residues. V gave up 2 bases and J gave up 12 bases; unmatched junction bases: 6. Per germline, CDR1 SGHAT and CDR2 FQNNGV.

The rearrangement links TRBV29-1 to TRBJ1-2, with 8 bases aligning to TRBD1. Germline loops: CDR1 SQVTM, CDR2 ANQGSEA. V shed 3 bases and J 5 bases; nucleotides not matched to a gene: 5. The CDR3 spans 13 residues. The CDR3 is CSVEGQEGYGYTF. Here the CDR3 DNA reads TGCAGCGTTGAGGGACAGGAAGGGTATGGCTACACCTTC.

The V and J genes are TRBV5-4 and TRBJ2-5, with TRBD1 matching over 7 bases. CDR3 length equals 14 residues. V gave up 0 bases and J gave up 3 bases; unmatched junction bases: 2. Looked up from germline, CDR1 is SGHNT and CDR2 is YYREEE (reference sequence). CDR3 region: CASSLEGQKETQYF. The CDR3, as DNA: TGTGCCAGCAGCTTGGAGGGACAGAAAGAGACCCAGTACTTC.

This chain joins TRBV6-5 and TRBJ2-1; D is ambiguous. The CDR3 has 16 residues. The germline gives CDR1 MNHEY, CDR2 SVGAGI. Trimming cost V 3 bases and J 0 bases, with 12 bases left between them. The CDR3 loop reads CASSYLRGPSYNEQFF. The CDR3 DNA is TGTGCCAGCAGTTATCTCCGCGGTCCCTCCTACAATGAGCAGTTCTTC.

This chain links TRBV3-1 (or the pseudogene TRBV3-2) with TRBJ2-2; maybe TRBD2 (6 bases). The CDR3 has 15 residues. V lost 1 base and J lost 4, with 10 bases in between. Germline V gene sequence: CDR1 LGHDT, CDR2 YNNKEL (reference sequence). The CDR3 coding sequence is TGTGCCAGCAGCCAAGGGGACGGGAGCACCGGGGAGCTGTTTTTT. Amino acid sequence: CASSQGDGSTGELFF.

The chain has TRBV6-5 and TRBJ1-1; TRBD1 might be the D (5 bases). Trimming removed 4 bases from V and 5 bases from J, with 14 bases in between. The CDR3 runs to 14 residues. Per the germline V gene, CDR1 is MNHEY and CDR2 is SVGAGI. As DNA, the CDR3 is TGTGCCAGCAGTTCCTGGCGGGGCAGTACTGAAGCTTTCTTT. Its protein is CASSSWRGSTEAFF.

The CDR3 DNA sequence: TGTGCCATCAGTGGGGAACAGAGCTCCTACAATGAGCAGTTCTTC. It yields the protein CAISGEQSSYNEQFF. The chain carries TRBV10-3 and TRBJ2-1, with D uncertain. Between the trimmed V and J ends, which lost 4 bases and 0 bases, there was a span of 10 bases. Germline-derived CDR1 and CDR2 are ENHRY and SYGVKD. This CDR3 is 15 amino acids long.

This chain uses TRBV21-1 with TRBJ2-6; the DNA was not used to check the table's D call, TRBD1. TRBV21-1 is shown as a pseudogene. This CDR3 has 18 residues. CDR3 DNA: TGTGCCAGCAGCAAAGTTAGGACAGGGCGCTCTGGGGCCAACGTCCTGACTTTC. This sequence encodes CASSKVRTGRSGANVLTF.

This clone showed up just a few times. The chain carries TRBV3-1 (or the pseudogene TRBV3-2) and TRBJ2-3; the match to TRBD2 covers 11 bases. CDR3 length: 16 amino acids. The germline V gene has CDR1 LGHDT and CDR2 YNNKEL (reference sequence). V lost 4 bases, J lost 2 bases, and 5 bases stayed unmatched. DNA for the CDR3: TGTGCCAGCAGCCTCATAGCGGGGGGGATCACAGATACGCAGTATTTT. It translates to CASSLIAGGITDTQYF.

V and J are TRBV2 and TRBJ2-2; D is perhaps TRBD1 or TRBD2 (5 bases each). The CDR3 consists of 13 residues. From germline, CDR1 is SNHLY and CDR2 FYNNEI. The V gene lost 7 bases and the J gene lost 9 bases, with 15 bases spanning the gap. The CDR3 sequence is CASTWDRRWELFF. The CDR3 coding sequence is TGTGCCAGCACCTGGGACCGACGCTGGGAGCTGTTTTTT.

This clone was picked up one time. CDR3 in amino acids: CASSIVSAAQVLFRNTIYF. The DNA for the CDR3 is TGTGCCAGTAGTATTGTTTCCGCCGCCCAGGTTCTCTTCCGAAACACCATATATTTT. V usage is TRBV19 and J usage is TRBJ1-3; no definite D call. The CDR3 extends over 19 amino acids. V lost 3 bases and J 5 bases, leaving 26 bases between the germline ends. The germline V gene has CDR1 LNHDA and CDR2 SQIVND (reference sequence).

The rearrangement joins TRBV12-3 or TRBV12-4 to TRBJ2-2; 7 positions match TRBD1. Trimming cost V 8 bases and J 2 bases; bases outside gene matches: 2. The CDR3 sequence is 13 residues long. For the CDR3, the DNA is TGTGCCAGCGGGGACAGTAACACCGGGGAGCTGTTTTTT. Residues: CASGDSNTGELFF.

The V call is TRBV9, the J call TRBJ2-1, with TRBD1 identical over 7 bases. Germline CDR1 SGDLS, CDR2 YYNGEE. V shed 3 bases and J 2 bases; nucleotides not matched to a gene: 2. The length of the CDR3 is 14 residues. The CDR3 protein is CASSGTGTYNEQFF. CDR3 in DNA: TGTGCCAGCAGCGGGACAGGCACCTACAATGAGCAGTTCTTC.

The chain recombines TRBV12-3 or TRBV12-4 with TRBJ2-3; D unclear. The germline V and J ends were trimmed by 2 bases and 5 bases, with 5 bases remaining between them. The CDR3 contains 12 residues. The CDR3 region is CASSLREDTQYF. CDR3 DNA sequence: TGTGCCAGCAGTTTAAGGGAAGATACGCAGTATTTT.

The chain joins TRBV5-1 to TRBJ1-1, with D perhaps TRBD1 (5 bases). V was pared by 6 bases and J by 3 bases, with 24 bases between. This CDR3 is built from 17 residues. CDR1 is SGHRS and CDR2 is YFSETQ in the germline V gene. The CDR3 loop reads CASTKTPTGGMDTEAFF. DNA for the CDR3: TGCGCCAGCACCAAGACGCCCACGGGGGGGATGGACACTGAAGCTTTCTTT.

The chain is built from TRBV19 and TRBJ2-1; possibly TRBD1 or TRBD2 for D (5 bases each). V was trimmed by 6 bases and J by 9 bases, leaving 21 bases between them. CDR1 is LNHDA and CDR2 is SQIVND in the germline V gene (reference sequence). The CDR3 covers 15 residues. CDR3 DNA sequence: TGTGCCAGTAGAGGCAGAGGGGCACAGTGGGGTGAGCAGTTCTTC. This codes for CASRGRGAQWGEQFF.